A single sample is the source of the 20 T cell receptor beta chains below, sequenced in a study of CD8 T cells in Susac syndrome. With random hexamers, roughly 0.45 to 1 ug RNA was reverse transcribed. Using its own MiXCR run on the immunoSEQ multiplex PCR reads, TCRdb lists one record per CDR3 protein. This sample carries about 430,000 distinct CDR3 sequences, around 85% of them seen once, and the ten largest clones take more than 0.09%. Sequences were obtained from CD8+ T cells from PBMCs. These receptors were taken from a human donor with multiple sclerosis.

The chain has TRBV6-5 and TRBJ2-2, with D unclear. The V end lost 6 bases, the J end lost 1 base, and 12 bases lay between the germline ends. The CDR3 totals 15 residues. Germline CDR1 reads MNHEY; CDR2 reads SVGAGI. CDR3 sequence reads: CASRAGAENTGELFF. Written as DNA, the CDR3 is TGTGCCAGCAGGGCCGGTGCAGAGAACACCGGGGAGCTGTTTTTT.

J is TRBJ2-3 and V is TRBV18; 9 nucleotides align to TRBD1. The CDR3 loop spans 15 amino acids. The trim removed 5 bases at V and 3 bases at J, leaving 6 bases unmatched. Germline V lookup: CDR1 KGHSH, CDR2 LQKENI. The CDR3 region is CASSIRDRATDTQYF. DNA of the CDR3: TGTGCCAGCTCAATCCGGGACAGGGCGACAGATACGCAGTATTTT.

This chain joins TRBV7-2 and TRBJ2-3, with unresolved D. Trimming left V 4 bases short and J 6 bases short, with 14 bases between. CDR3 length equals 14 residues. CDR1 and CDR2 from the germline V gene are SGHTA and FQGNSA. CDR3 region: CASSSRPNDDTQYF. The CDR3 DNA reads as TGTGCCAGCAGCTCCCGGCCCAACGACGATACGCAGTATTTT.

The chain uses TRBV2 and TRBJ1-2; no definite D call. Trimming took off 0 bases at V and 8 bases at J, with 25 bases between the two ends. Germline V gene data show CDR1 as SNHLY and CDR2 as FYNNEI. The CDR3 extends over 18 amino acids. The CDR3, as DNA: TGTGCCAGCAGTGAAGCGCTTAATGGCCCGGGAACTTTGGAGGGCTACACCTTC. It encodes CASSEALNGPGTLEGYTF.

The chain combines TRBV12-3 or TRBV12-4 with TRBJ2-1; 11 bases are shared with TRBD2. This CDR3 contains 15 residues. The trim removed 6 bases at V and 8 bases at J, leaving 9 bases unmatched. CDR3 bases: TGTGCCAGCAGCTCTAGCGGGAGGCCGGGCGATGAGCAGTTCTTC. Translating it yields CASSSSGRPGDEQFF.

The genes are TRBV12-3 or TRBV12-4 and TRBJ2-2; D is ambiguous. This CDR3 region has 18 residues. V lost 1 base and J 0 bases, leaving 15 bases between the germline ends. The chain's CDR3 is CASSLGLARDSNTGELFF. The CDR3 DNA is TGTGCCAGCAGTTTAGGTTTGGCTAGAGATTCGAACACCGGGGAGCTGTTTTTT.

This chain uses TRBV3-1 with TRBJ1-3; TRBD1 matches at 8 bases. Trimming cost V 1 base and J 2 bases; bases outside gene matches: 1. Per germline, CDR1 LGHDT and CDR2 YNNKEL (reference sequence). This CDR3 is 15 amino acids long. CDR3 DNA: TGTGCCAGCAGCCAAGGGACAGGGCCTGGAAACACCATATATTTT. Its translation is CASSQGTGPGNTIYF. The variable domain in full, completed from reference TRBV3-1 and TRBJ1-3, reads DTAVSQTPKYLVTQMGNDKSIKCEQNLGHDTMYWYKQDSKKFLKIMFSYNNKELIINETVPNRFSPKSPDKAHLNLHINSLELGDSAVYFCASSQGTGPGNTIYFGEGSWLTVV.

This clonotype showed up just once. The CDR3 region has the DNA TGTGCCAGCGGTCTTGACGTGGGGACAGCCGTTGAAGCTTTCTTT. Translating gives CASGLDVGTAVEAFF. J is TRBJ1-1 and V is TRBV7-9; 7 bases line up with TRBD1. The CDR3 loop spans 15 amino acids. Germline V gene sequence: CDR1 SEHNR, CDR2 FQNEAQ (reference sequence). V dropped 8 bases and J dropped 7; count of bases not matched to a gene: 16.

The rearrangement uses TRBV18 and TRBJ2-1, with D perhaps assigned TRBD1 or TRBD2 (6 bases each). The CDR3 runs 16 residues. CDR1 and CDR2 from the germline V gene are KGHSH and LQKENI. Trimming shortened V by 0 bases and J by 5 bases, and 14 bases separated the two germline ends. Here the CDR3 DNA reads TGTGCCAGCTCACCACCGGTGGGGGGCCTCAACAATGAGCAGTTCTTC. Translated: CASSPPVGGLNNEQFF.

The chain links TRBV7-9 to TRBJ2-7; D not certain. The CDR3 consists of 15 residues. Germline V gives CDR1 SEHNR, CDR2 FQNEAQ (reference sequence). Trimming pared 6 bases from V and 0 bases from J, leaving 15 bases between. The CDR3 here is CASRAALSDSYEQYF. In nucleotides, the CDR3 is TGTGCCAGCAGAGCAGCCCTCAGCGACTCCTACGAGCAGTACTTC.

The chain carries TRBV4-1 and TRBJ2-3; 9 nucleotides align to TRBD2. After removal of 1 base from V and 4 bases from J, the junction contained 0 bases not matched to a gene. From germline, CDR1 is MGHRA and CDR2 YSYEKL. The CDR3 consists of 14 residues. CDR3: CASSQGGGADTQYF. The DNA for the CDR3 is TGCGCCAGCAGCCAAGGCGGGGGGGCAGATACGCAGTATTTT.

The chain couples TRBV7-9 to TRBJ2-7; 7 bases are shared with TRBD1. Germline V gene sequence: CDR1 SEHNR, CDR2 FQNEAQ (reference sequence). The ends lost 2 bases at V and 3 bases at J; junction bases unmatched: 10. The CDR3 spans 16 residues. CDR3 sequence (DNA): TGTGCCAGCAGCTTAAGTTTCGGGACAGACTTCTACGAGCAGTACTTC. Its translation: CASSLSFGTDFYEQYF. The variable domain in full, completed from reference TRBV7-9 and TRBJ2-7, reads DTGVSQNPRHKITKRGQNVTFRCDPISEHNRLYWYRQTLGQGPEFLTYFQNEAQLEKSRLLSDRFSAERPKGSFSTLEIQRTEQGDSAMYLCASSLSFGTDFYEQYFGPGTRLTVT.

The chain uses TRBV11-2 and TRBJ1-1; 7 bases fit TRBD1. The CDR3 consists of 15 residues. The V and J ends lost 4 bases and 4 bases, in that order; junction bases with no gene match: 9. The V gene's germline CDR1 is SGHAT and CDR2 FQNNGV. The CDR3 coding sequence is TGTGCCAGCAGCTCCTCCCCAGGGGGGGGCACTGAAGCTTTCTTT. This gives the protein CASSSSPGGGTEAFF.

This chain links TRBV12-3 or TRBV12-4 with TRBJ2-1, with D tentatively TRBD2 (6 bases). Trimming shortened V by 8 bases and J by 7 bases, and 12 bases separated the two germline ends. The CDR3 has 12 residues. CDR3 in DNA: TGTGCCAGCGGAAGCAGCGGGAATGAGCAGTTCTTC. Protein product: CASGSSGNEQFF.

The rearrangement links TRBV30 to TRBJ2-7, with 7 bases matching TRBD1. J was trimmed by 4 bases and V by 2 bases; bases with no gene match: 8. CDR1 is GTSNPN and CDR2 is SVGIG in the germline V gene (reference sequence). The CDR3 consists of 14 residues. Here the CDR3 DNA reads TGTGCCTGGAGTCCACCCGGGACAGAGTACGAGCAGTACTTC. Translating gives CAWSPPGTEYEQYF. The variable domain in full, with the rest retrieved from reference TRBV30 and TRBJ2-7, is SQTIHQWPATLVQPVGSPLSLECTVEGTSNPNLYWYRQAAGRGLQLLFYSVGIGQISSEVPQNLSASRPQDRQFILSSKKLLLSDSGFYLCAWSPPGTEYEQYFGPGTRLTVT.

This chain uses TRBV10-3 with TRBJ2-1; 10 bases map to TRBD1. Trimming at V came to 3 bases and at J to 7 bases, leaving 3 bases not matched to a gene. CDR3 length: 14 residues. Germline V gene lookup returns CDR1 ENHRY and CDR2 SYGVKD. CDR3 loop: CAISEPDRGNEQFF. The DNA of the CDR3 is TGTGCCATCAGTGAACCGGACAGGGGGAATGAGCAGTTCTTC.

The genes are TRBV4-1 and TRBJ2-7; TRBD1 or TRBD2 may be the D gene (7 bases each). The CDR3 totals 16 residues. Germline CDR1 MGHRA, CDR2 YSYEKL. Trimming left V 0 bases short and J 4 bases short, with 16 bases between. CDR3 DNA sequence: TGCGCCAGCAGCCAAGATAGAACAGGGGAGGGATACGAGCAGTACTTC. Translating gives CASSQDRTGEGYEQYF.

The CDR3 here is CASSQATPSYEQYF. The CDR3 DNA follows: TGCGCCAGCAGCCAAGCTACACCTTCCTACGAGCAGTACTTC. The chain joins TRBV4-1 to TRBJ2-7; D ambiguous. The germline V and J ends were trimmed by 1 base and 1 base, with 8 bases remaining between them. CDR1 and CDR2 from the germline V gene are MGHRA and YSYEKL. The CDR3 contains 14 residues.

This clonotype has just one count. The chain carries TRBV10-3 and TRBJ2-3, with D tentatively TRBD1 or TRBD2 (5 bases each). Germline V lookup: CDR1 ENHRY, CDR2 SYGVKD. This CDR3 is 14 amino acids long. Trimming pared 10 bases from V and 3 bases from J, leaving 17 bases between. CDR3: CANRGEGGTDTQYF. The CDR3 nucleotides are TGTGCCAACCGGGGCGAGGGTGGGACAGATACGCAGTATTTT.

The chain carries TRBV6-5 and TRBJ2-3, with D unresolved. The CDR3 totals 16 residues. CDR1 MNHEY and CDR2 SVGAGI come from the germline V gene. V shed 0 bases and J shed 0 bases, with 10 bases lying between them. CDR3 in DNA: TGTGCCAGCAGTTACTCCGTTTTCCCAAGCACAGATACGCAGTATTTT. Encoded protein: CASSYSVFPSTDTQYF.